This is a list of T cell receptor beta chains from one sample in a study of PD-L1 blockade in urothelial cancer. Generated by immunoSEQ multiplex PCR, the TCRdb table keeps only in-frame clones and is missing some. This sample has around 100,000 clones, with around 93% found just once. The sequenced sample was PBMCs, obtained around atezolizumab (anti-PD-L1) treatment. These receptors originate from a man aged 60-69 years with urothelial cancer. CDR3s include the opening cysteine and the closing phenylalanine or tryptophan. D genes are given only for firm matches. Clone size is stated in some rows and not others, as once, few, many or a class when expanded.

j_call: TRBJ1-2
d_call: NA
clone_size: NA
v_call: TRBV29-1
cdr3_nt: TGCAGCGTTGAACCCCAGGGTTATGGCTACACCTTC
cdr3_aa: CSVEPQGYGYTF

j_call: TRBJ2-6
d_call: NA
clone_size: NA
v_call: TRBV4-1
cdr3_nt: TGCGCCAGCAGCCAAGTTCTGACTCCCGTATTCTCTGGGGCCAACGTCCTGACTTTC
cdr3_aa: CASSQVLTPVFSGANVLTF

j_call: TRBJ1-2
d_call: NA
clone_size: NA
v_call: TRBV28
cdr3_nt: TGTGCCAGCAGGCCAGGCCACTATGGCTACACCTTC
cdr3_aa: CASRPGHYGYTF

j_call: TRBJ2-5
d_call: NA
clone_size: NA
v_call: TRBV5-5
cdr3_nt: TGTGCCAGCAGCACCCTCCGGGGTCTAGCGGAGACCCAGTACTTC
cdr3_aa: CASSTLRGLAETQYF

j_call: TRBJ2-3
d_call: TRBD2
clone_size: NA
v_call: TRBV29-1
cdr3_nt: TGCAGCGTTGAAGATGGGCTTTCAGCGGGAGCTGCTACGGATACGCAGTATTTT
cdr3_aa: CSVEDGLSAGAATDTQYF

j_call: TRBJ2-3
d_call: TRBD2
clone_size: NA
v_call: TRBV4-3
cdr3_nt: TGCGCCAGCCCGACTAGCGGGAGGCAAACTAGCACAGATACGCAGTATTTT
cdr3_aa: CASPTSGRQTSTDTQYF

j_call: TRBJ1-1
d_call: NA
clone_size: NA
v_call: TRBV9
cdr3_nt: TGTGCCAGCAGCGTAGTAGAAACGTACGGGGCTGAAGCTTTCTTT
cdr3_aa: CASSVVETYGAEAFF

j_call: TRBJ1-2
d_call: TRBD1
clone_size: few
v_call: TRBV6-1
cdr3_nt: TGTGCCAGCAACAGGGGGGACTATGGCTACACCTTC
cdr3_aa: CASNRGDYGYTF

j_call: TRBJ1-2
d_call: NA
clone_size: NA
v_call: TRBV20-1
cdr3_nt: TGCAGTGCTACCTCCGGGGAATTGGGAACCTTC
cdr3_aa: CSATSGELGTF

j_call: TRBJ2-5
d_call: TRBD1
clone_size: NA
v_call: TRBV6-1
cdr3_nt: TGTGCCAGCAGCGTCGGGACAGACCAAGAGACCCAGTACTTC
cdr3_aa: CASSVGTDQETQYF

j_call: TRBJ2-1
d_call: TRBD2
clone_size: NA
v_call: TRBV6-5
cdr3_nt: TGTGCCAGCAGTTACGGACTAGCGGGGGGCTACAATGAGCAGTTCTTC
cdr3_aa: CASSYGLAGGYNEQFF

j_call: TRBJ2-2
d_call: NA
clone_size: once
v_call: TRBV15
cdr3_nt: TGTGCCACCAGCAGGGCCCCTTCCGGGAGCGGGGAGCTGTTTTTT
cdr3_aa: CATSRAPSGSGELFF

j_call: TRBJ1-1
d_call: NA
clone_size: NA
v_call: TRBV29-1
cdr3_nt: TGCAGCGTCCGCCCCTGGGGGGGGCGAACTGAAGCTTTCTTT
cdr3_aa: CSVRPWGGRTEAFF

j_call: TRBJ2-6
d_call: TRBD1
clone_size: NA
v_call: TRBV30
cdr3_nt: TGTGCCTTGCGGCCCCGGACAGGGGGTCTGTCAGGAGGGGCCAACGTCCTGACTTTC
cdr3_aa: CALRPRTGGLSGGANVLTF

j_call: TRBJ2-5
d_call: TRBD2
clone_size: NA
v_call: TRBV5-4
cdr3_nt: TGTGCCAGCCCTCCCCCCCCTAGCGGGGGGGCCGAAGAGACCCAGTACTTC
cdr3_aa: CASPPPPSGGAEETQYF

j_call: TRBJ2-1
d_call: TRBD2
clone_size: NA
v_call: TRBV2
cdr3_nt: TGTGCCAGCAGTTTAGCGGGAGGCCCCTACAATGAGCAGTTCTTC
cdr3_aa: CASSLAGGPYNEQFF

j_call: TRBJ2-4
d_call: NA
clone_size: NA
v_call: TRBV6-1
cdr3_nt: TGTGCCAGCAGTGGCCAGGGTGGGAACATTCAGTACTTC
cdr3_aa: CASSGQGGNIQYF

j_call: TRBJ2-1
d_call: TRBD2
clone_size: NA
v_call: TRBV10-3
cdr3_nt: TGTGCCATCAGGGCGAGCGGGGTTTCCTACAATGAGCAGTTCTTC
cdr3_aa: CAIRASGVSYNEQFF

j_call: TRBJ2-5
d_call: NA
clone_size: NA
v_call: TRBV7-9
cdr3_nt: TGTGCCAGCAGCTTTTCAGAGGGTCCACCGTACTTC
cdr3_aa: CASSFSEGPPYF

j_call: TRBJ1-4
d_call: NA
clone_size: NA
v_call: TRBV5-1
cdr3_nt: TGCGCCAGCAGCTTGGGGCAGGGGTACGAGAATGAAAAACTGTTTTTT
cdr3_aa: CASSLGQGYENEKLFF

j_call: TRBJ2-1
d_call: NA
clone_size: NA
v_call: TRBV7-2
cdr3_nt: TGTGCCAGCAGCCGGTACAATGAGCAGTTCTTC
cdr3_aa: CASSRYNEQFF

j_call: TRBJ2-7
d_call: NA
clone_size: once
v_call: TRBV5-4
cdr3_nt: TGTGCCAGCAGCTTAAGTGGGGCGAGCTCCTACGAGCAGTACTTC
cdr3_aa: CASSLSGASSYEQYF

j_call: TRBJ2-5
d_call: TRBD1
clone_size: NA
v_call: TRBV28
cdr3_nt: TGTGCCAGCAGTTCGGGACAGGGATTGTACCAAGAGACCCAGTACTTC
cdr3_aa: CASSSGQGLYQETQYF

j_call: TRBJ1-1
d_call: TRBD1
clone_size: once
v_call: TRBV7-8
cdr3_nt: TGTGCCAGCAGCGCCGAGGAACAGGGGATTTATATGGTCACTGAAGCTTTCTTT
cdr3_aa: CASSAEEQGIYMVTEAFF

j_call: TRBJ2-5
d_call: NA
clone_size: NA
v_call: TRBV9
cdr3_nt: TGTGCCAGCAGCGCGACGGGGGTAGGAGAGACCCAGTACTTC
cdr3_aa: CASSATGVGETQYF

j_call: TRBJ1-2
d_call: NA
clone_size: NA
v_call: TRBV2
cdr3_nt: TGTGCCAGCAGCTACAGGGCCCCCGATGGCTACACCTTC
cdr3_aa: CASSYRAPDGYTF

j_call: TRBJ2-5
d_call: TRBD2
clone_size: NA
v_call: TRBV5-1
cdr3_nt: TGCGCCAGCAGCCCTAGCGGACAAGAGACCCAGTACTTC
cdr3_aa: CASSPSGQETQYF

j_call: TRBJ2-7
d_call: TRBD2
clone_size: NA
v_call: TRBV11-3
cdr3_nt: TGTGCCACCGCGGGGGGTAGGGGCTACTACGAGCAGTACTTC
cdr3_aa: CATAGGRGYYEQYF

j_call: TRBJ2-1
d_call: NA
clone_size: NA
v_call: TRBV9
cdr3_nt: TGTGCCAGCAGCTCGAGAAGGGGAGGGGGCTCCTACAATGAGCAGTTCTTC
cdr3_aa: CASSSRRGGGSYNEQFF

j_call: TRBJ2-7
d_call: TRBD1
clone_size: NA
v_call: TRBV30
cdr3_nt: TGTGCCTGGAGTTTCCTTGTACCCCGACAGGGTGGGCACGAGCAGTACTTC
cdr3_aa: CAWSFLVPRQGGHEQYF

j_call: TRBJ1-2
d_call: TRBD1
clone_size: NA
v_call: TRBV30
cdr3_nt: TGTGCCTGGAATACACAGGGGTATGGCTATGGCTACACCTTC
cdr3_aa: CAWNTQGYGYGYTF

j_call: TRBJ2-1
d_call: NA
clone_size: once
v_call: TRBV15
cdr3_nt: TGTGCCACCAGCAGAGATCCAGGGTGGTCCTACAATGAGCAGTTCTTC
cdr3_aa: CATSRDPGWSYNEQFF

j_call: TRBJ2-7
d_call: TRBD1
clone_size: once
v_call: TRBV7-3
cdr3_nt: TGTGCCAGCAGCTTCGACAGGGATTCCTACGAGCAGTACTTC
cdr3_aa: CASSFDRDSYEQYF

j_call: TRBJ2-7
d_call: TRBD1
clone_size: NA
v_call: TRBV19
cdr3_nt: TGTGCCAGTAGCCCTGGAGACAGGGACTACGAGCAGTACTTC
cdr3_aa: CASSPGDRDYEQYF

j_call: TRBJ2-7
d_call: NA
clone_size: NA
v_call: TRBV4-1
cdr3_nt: TGCGCCAGCAGCCAAGACTTAGATTGGGGCAGATTCTTC
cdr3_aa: CASSQDLDWGRFF

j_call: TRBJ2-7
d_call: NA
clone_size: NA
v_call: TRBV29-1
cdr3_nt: TGCAGCGTGAGCTGGGAGCAGTACTTC
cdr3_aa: CSVSWEQYF

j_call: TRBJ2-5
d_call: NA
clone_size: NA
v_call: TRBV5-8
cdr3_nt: TGTGCCAGCAGCTTTTCGTGGGGGCGAGAGACCCAGTACTTC
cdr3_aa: CASSFSWGRETQYF

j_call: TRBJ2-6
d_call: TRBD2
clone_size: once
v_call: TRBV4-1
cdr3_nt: TGCGCCAGCAGCCACTCCGGGGTAGCGGGTCCCAGCTCTGGGGCCAACGTCCTGACTTTC
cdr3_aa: CASSHSGVAGPSSGANVLTF

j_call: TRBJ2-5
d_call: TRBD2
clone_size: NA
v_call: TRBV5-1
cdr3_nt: TGCGCCAGTAGAGGCGGACTAGCGGCCCAAGAGACCCAGTACTTC
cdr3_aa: CASRGGLAAQETQYF

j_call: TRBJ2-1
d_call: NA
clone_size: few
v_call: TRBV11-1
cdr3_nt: TGTGCCAGCAGCTTGCGGGACTCCCGGAGCGTTGAGCAGTTCTTC
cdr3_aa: CASSLRDSRSVEQFF

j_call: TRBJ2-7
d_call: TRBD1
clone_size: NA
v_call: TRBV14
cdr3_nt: TGTGCCAGCAGCCAGAAACCGGGACAGGGTATCGACGAGCAGTACTTC
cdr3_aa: CASSQKPGQGIDEQYF